The sequence of this TCR beta chain was determined in a study of control samples from healthy donors and cancer patients (dated by TCRdb to 2018 to 2021). From the cysteine up to the phenylalanine, the CDR3 has a length of 13 residues. Solely the CDR3 DNA is kept, with 39 bases framed from the first base. V is clipped by 5 bases and J by 4 bases, and the sequence between their germline boundaries is 12 bases long. Sequences MDHEN (CDR1) and SYDVKM (CDR2) are obtained from the germline V gene. This clone turned up a few times. The target of this receptor is not known. No much larger clonotype is one base removed from it; base qualities were not supplied. The receptor library was made with the immunoSEQ multiplex PCR assay. TCRdb's version of the immuneACCESS table is confined to in-frame rearrangements and falls short of the full clone set. An unresolved V gene accounts for under half of the shortfall where checked; the remainder is of unknown origin. Recorded for this sample are approximately 150,000 clones; 92% of them occurred a single time. The ten largest clones take up approximately 0.7% of the sample.

The sequencing sample was made of blood. The sequence came from a woman aged 25 to 45 in good health. The chain uses TRBV28 and TRBJ2-7, with TRBD2 perhaps the D gene, on 5 matching bases. This receptor has the CDR3 CASSSGSVYEQYF. The bases read TGTGCCAGCAGTAGTGGGAGTGTTTACGAGCAGTACTTC. The CDR3, completed at both ends by the reference TRBV28 and TRBJ2-7 genes, gives the full variable domain DVKVTQSSRYLVKRTGEKVFLECVQDMDHENMFWYRQDPGLGLRLIYFSYDVKMKEKGDIPEGYSVSREKKERFSLILESASTNQTSMYLCASSSGSVYEQYFGPGTRLTVT.